The clone carrying this TCR beta chain was observed a few times. It was RNA transcripts that yielded the amplified TCR beta CDR3 regions. TCR CDR3 underwent first-round RT-PCR with the HTBI primer set. A single record per CDR3 protein comes from TCRdb applying MiXCR to the multiplex PCR reads. This sample has 450,000 to 600,000 distinct CDR3 sequences, with 20% found just once. CDR1 is MNHNS and CDR2 is SASEGT in the germline V gene. Trimming removed 4 bases from V and 8 bases from J, with 17 bases in between. This CDR3 has 14 residues. This sample holds PBMCs from under 11 ml fresh peripheral blood. This sample was included in a study of T cells in Graves' hyperthyroidism and ophthalmopathy. Overall study: The initial diagnosis was the point when peripheral blood was collected, ahead of any treatment.

The TCR originated in a man in his forties with Graves' ophthalmopathy. Sample: blood. This sequence joins TRBV6-1 and TRBJ1-2; D is perhaps TRBD1 (5 bases). The CDR3 sequence is CASSGPGPVGGYTF. CDR3 nucleotides: TGTGCCAGCAGTGGCCCGGGACCCGTGGGGGGCTACACCTTC.